This is a list of T cell receptor beta chains from one sample in a study of T cell changes during pregnancy in multiple sclerosis. TCRdb keeps only in-frame clones here, not all; method: immunoSEQ multiplex PCR. Here the sample spans 70,000 to 95,000 clones, 93% being singletons. The material was peripheral blood, obtained in the second trimester of pregnancy. All receptors derive from a female donor in good health, enrolled as a control in a pregnancy study. CDR3s leave out the opening cysteine and the closing phenylalanine or tryptophan. D genes are given only for firm matches. Part of the rows lack a size; the others show once, few, many or a class for expanded clones.

>NA|TRBJ1-4|NA|TRBV19
ASSQETKGEKLF
>NA|TRBJ1-2|TRBD1|TRBV14
ASSLGQGYYGYT
>NA|TRBJ2-5|NA|TRBV7-3
ASSSTGQETQY
>NA|TRBJ1-2|TRBD1|TRBV27
ASSAGDRVMHGYT
>once|TRBJ1-1|TRBD1|TRBV4-3
ASSQDARGIGEAF
>NA|TRBJ1-5|TRBD1|TRBV7-2
ASSTTGYQPQH
>NA|TRBJ1-2|TRBD1|TRBV5-6
ASSLPGGDGYT
>NA|TRBJ1-1|NA|TRBV7-6
ASSSLTEPGTEAF
>NA|TRBJ1-1|TRBD1|TRBV10-2
ATLSAGTGERGGPQNTEAF
>NA|TRBJ2-1|NA|TRBV14
ASSPRSRGSGSEQF
>NA|TRBJ2-1|TRBD2|TRBV5-1
ASSPLSLLAEHPWGNEQF
>NA|TRBJ2-1|TRBD2|TRBV29-1
SVQGGLAGDNEQF
>NA|TRBJ2-1|NA|TRBV30
AWTEGGNEQF
>few|TRBJ1-1|NA|TRBV9
ASSERSADMNTEAF
>once|TRBJ1-5|NA|TRBV30
AWSSVSENQPQH
>NA|TRBJ2-1|TRBD2|TRBV10-3
AIQASGGRYNEQF
>NA|TRBJ2-5|TRBD2|TRBV25-1
ASSEPGLAGETQY
>NA|TRBJ2-7|TRBD2|TRBV12-5
ASGFKPFPLAGGQFNYEQY
>NA|TRBJ2-5|NA|TRBV7-7
ASSLALGRTRGQETQY
>NA|TRBJ2-2|NA|TRBV9
ASSVAANTGELF
>NA|TRBJ2-1|TRBD2|TRBV7-2
ASSLVGASGGNEQF
>few|TRBJ1-1|NA|TRBV30
AWITVREAF
>once|TRBJ2-1|TRBD2|TRBV4-2
ASSQGRGEYNEQF
>NA|TRBJ2-1|NA|TRBV7-3
ASSLGANNEQF
>NA|TRBJ1-1|NA|TRBV9
ASSASSGVAEAF
>NA|TRBJ1-6|NA|TRBV20-1
SARLNSPLH
>NA|TRBJ1-5|NA|TRBV30
AWSPGGNQPQH
>once|TRBJ2-5|TRBD2|TRBV5-4
ASSDGSGGPAETQY
>NA|TRBJ2-7|TRBD1|TRBV14
ASSQDPWTGIPYEQY
>NA|TRBJ2-3|TRBD2|TRBV2
ARMTSGGAADTQY
>NA|TRBJ2-3|NA|TRBV7-8
ASSLTISTDTQY
>NA|TRBJ1-6|NA|TRBV7-6
ASSPGGENSPLH
>NA|TRBJ2-7|NA|TRBV6-5
ASSYAAREGYEQY
>NA|TRBJ1-2|NA|TRBV27
ASSGGGGVYGYT
>NA|TRBJ2-2|TRBD1|TRBV14
ASSPLGQGVFRSGELF
>NA|TRBJ1-2|NA|TRBV19
ASNEGLNYGYT
>NA|TRBJ1-2|NA|TRBV30
AWRGGAFPGNYGYT
>NA|TRBJ1-2|NA|TRBV9
ASGPGGGRYGYT
>NA|TRBJ1-5|NA|TRBV7-6
ASSLGSSGGAVQPQH
>NA|TRBJ1-2|TRBD1|TRBV7-2
ASSLVRQPGTGYGYT
>NA|TRBJ1-1|NA|TRBV21-1
ASSKPGVNTEAF
>once|TRBJ2-5|TRBD1|TRBV30
AWTLTGGKTQY
>NA|TRBJ1-5|NA|TRBV4-3
ASSQDLDTGIGQPQH
>NA|TRBJ1-1|NA|TRBV5-1
ASSPETGEAF
>NA|TRBJ1-2|NA|TRBV6-5
ASAPRVQSDYGYT
>NA|TRBJ2-2|TRBD1|TRBV4-1
ASSQAPTGVNTGELF
>NA|TRBJ1-2|TRBD1|TRBV19
ASSIVRQGANSYGYT